This entry lists 26 T cell receptor beta chains sequenced from one sample in a study of T-cell reconstitution after alpha-beta-depleted transplantation in children (dated by TCRdb to 2015 to 2016). The method was PCR. The listed sequencing device is Illumina HiSeq 2500. To normalize quantification of the TCRbeta repertoire, the TCR libraries were built with molecular barcoding that relied on unique molecular identifiers. The public reads were reprocessed in TCRdb via fastp at Q25 and MiXCR, keeping in-frame beta chains. All rows with the same CDR3 protein become a single entry with the most common DNA and genes. The sample contains about 110,000 distinct CDR3 sequences, 23% of them found a single time. The ten top clones hold over 9.5% of the sample. What the treatment or condition label conveys for this sample: allogeneic hematopoietic cell transplantation with graft depleted of TCRalphabeta T cells and CD19 B cells.

Material: PBMCs, mostly from graft donor cells, obtained 180 days after TCRalphabeta/CD19-depleted stem cell transplant. Source of these receptors: a male patient aged 2-15 years who had a stem cell transplant for chronic granulomatous disease, so the T cells may come from the graft donor.

This clonotype was counted between two and nine times. The genes are TRBV5-6 and TRBJ1-1; the match to TRBD1 covers 9 bases. CDR3 length: 15 amino acids. Germline V gives CDR1 SGHDT, CDR2 YYEEEE. V lost 4 bases and J lost 5; bases outside the gene matches: 9. CDR3 protein: CASSTTGQGLTEAFF. The CDR3 DNA reads as TGTGCCAGCAGCACAACGGGACAGGGCTTAACTGAAGCTTTCTTT.

This clonotype was recorded at least ten times. This chain connects TRBV29-1 to TRBJ2-1, with TRBD1 matching 10 bases. V shed 7 bases and J 6 bases; nucleotides not matched to a gene: 6. CDR1 is SQVTM, CDR2 ANQGSEA, per germline. The CDR3 extends over 13 amino acids. The CDR3 region is CSAGTGDINEQFF. In DNA form, the CDR3 reads TGCAGCGCAGGGACAGGGGACATCAATGAGCAGTTCTTC.

This clonotype has ten or more counts. This rearrangement joins TRBV29-1 to TRBJ1-1; D gene uncertain. Trimming removed 7 bases at V and 8 bases at J, with 23 bases between. Germline CDR1 reads SQVTM; CDR2 reads ANQGSEA. CDR3 length equals 14 residues. The CDR3 region is CSAAPAPTVNEAFF. Written as DNA, the CDR3 is TGCAGCGCCGCCCCTGCACCAACAGTGAACGAAGCTTTCTTT.

This clonotype was observed at least ten times. The rearrangement joins TRBV15 to TRBJ2-5; 8 nucleotides match TRBD2. The CDR3 consists of 19 residues. Germline CDR1 is LNHNV and CDR2 is YYDKDF (reference sequence). Losses at the gene ends were 0 bases for V and 0 bases for J; bases not matched to a gene: 12. CDR3 sequence (DNA): TGTGCCACCAGCAGAGATACCCTTAAGCGGGAGAGGTACCAAGAGACCCAGTACTTC. Translation gives CATSRDTLKRERYQETQYF.

This chain joins TRBV3-1 and TRBJ2-4, with TRBD1 matching 7 bases. V lost 4 bases to trimming and J lost 0 bases; unmatched junction nucleotides: 12. CDR3 length equals 18 residues. From germline, CDR1 is LGHDT and CDR2 YNNKEL (reference sequence). The CDR3, as DNA: TGTGCCAGCAGCCCTTTGGGACAGCCGGACTTAGCCAAAAACATTCAGTACTTC. This codes for CASSPLGQPDLAKNIQYF.

This clonotype was seen a few times. The J gene is TRBJ2-3, the V gene TRBV9; TRBD2 aligns across 13 bases. The CDR3 is 16 residues long. V gave up 3 bases and J gave up 3 bases; unmatched junction bases: 4. Looked up from germline, CDR1 is SGDLS and CDR2 is YYNGEE. CDR3 sequence (DNA): TGTGCCAGCAGCGCACCGGGACTAGCGGGAACAGATACGCAGTATTTT. It translates to CASSAPGLAGTDTQYF.

J is TRBJ2-5 and V is TRBV6-5; perhaps D is TRBD1 or TRBD2 (5 bases each). Per germline, CDR1 MNHEY and CDR2 SVGAGI. The CDR3 contains 14 residues. V lost 2 bases and J 5 bases, leaving 12 bases between the germline ends. The CDR3 reads CASSYGTQRETQYF. CDR3 sequence (DNA): TGTGCCAGCAGTTACGGGACCCAGAGGGAGACCCAGTACTTC.

This clonotype was seen a few times. The CDR3 DNA reads TGTGCCAGCAGTCTAAAGCGGGGAGCCGGGGAGCTGTTTTTT. This gives the protein CASSLKRGAGELFF. V gene TRBV7-3 combines with J gene TRBJ2-2, with 7 bases aligning to TRBD2. This CDR3 region has 14 residues. V lost 6 bases to trimming and J lost 6 bases; unmatched junction nucleotides: 7. Germline V CDR1 and CDR2: SGHTA, FQGTGA.

The rearrangement links TRBV28 to TRBJ1-3; D is unclear. The CDR3 consists of 12 residues. Germline CDR1 and CDR2: MDHEN and SYDVKM. V was shortened by 2 bases and J by 4 bases, with 3 bases between the two germline ends. CDR3 sequence (DNA): TGTGCCAGCAGTTTAGAGGGAAACACCATATATTTT. It is translated as CASSLEGNTIYF.

The chain combines TRBV5-1 with TRBJ2-6, with TRBD1 identical over 8 bases. The germline V gene has CDR1 SGHRS and CDR2 YFSETQ. J was trimmed by 0 bases and V by 3 bases; bases with no gene match: 11. The CDR3 sequence is 19 residues long. In DNA, the CDR3 is TGCGCCAGCAGCTCAACCACAGGGGGAAGAGTCTCTGGGGCCAACGTCCTGACTTTC. Protein sequence: CASSSTTGGRVSGANVLTF.

The chain employs TRBV20-1 and TRBJ2-5; tentative D call: TRBD2 (5 bases). V was shortened by 2 bases and J by 7 bases, with 14 bases between the two germline ends. Germline values: CDR1 DFQATT, CDR2 SNEGSKA (reference sequence). There are 13 residues in the CDR3. Written as DNA, the CDR3 is TGCAGTGCTAGATCTCGGGGAGTGTTGACCCAGTACTTC. Residues: CSARSRGVLTQYF.

This clonotype was observed a handful of times. The chain carries TRBV29-1 and TRBJ2-3; D not resolved. The CDR3 covers 12 residues. V dropped 2 bases and J dropped 0 bases, with 3 bases sitting between them. Germline V CDR1 and CDR2: SQVTM, ANQGSEA. The CDR3: CSVEKSTDTQYF. CDR3 coding DNA: TGCAGCGTTGAAAAGAGCACAGATACGCAGTATTTT.

This clonotype showed up just a few times. V and J are TRBV29-1 and TRBJ2-7, with D possibly matching TRBD2 (5 bases). This CDR3 has 14 residues. Germline CDR1 and CDR2: SQVTM and ANQGSEA. V shed 1 base and J shed 3 bases, with 13 bases lying between them. The DNA of the CDR3 is TGCAGCGTTGAAGTTGGAACAGAGGGCTACGAGCAGTACTTC. This sequence encodes CSVEVGTEGYEQYF.

The chain joins TRBV12-3 or TRBV12-4 to TRBJ1-6, with D possibly being TRBD1 (5 bases). The CDR3 runs 15 residues. Trimming pared 9 bases from V and 9 bases from J, leaving 21 bases between. The CDR3 nucleotides read TGTGCCAGTAGGATAGGACATACTTCTGGTTCACCCCTCCACTTT. Its protein product is CASRIGHTSGSPLHF.

This clonotype was observed a few times. This rearrangement joins TRBV24-1 to TRBJ2-5, with D hard to call. Trimming shortened V by 3 bases and J by 4 bases, and 17 bases separated the two germline ends. The CDR3 spans 16 residues. Per germline, CDR1 KGHDR and CDR2 SFDVKD. In DNA, the CDR3 is TGTGCCACCAGTGATGCCCCTCCGCGCGGAAGAGAGACCCAGTACTTC. It translates to CATSDAPPRGRETQYF.

This clonotype was observed at least ten times. One junction end does not reproduce the germline sequence, and a read error may be involved. The chain links TRBV12-3 or TRBV12-4 to TRBJ2-5; 7 positions match TRBD1. The CDR3 covers 13 residues. The CDR3 nucleotides are TGTGCCAGCAGCTTAGACAGGGCGGAGACCCAGTACTTC. Translating it yields CASSLDRAETQYF.

The genes are TRBV5-1 and TRBJ1-1, with no clear D. With 4 bases removed from V and 1 base from J, the gap between germline ends came to 11 bases. In germline, CDR1 is SGHRS, CDR2 YFSETQ. This CDR3 has 14 residues. In nucleotides, the CDR3 is TGCGCCAGCAGCCCGCGGGCCACGAACACTGAAGCTTTCTTT. This gives the protein CASSPRATNTEAFF.

This clonotype was picked up a small number of times. The genes are TRBV12-3 or TRBV12-4 and TRBJ2-7; D not resolved. The CDR3 sequence is 12 residues long. The germline V and J ends were trimmed by 3 bases and 3 bases, with 6 bases remaining between them. CDR3 sequence (DNA): TGTGCCAGCAGTTTTTACCTCTACGAGCAGTACTTC. This gives the protein CASSFYLYEQYF.

In its sample, this clonotype was seen many times. The chain uses TRBV11-2 and TRBJ2-5; possible D gene TRBD2, 5 bases. V lost 6 bases and J 4 bases, leaving 15 bases between the germline ends. Germline assignment: CDR1 SGHAT and CDR2 FQNNGV. The CDR3 has 14 residues. The CDR3 reads CASRHPGFGETQYF. The CDR3 DNA reads TGTGCCAGCAGGCACCCGGGGTTTGGAGAGACCCAGTACTTC.

This clonotype was observed a handful of times. The chain links TRBV24-1 to TRBJ2-3; 11 bases match TRBD2. The V gene end was trimmed by 3 bases and the J gene end by 2 bases; junction bases not matched to a gene: 3. The CDR3 extends over 16 amino acids. Germline V gene sequence: CDR1 KGHDR, CDR2 SFDVKD. The CDR3 region is CATSDVTSGVTDTQYF. Here the CDR3 DNA reads TGTGCCACCAGTGATGTGACTAGCGGGGTCACAGATACGCAGTATTTT.

The V gene is TRBV7-9, the J gene TRBJ2-7; D is undetermined. This CDR3 contains 14 residues. V was clipped by 1 base and J by 0 bases, with 7 bases between them. In germline, CDR1 is SEHNR, CDR2 FQNEAQ (reference sequence). The CDR3 nucleotides are TGTGCCAGCAGCTTAGATCAGTTCTCCTACGAGCAGTACTTC. Translation: CASSLDQFSYEQYF.

The chain couples TRBV6-6 to TRBJ2-2; D is possibly TRBD1 (5 bases). The CDR3 has 13 residues. V was trimmed by 3 bases and J by 7 bases, leaving 9 bases between them. Germline V lookup: CDR1 MNHNY, CDR2 SVGAGI (reference sequence). The CDR3 region is CASSYRQYGELFF. For the CDR3, the DNA is TGTGCCAGCAGTTATAGACAGTACGGGGAGCTGTTTTTT.

This clonotype has just a few counts. This chain connects TRBV6-1 to TRBJ1-6; perhaps TRBD1 as D (5 bases). In germline, CDR1 is MNHNS, CDR2 SASEGT. Trimming shortened V by 6 bases and J by 5 bases, and 14 bases separated the two germline ends. The CDR3 extends over 15 amino acids. CDR3 region: CASRTPGPNNSPLHF. DNA of the CDR3: TGTGCCAGCAGAACCCCGGGACCCAATAATTCACCCCTCCACTTT.

The chain couples TRBV30 to TRBJ2-3, with no clear D. V was clipped by 1 base and J by 3 bases, with 8 bases between them. CDR1 GTSNPN and CDR2 SVGIG come from the germline V gene (reference sequence). This CDR3 has 13 residues. The CDR3 loop reads CAWSAVRTDTQYF. As DNA, the CDR3 is TGTGCCTGGAGTGCCGTCCGGACAGATACGCAGTATTTT.

The chain has TRBV12-3 or TRBV12-4 and TRBJ2-3, with D maybe TRBD2 (6 bases). The germline V and J ends were trimmed by 7 bases and 10 bases, with 12 bases remaining between them. The CDR3 totals 11 residues. The CDR3 reads CASTEWGAQYF. The CDR3 region has the DNA TGTGCCAGCACCGAGTGGGGGGCGCAGTATTTT.

Concerning this clonotype itself: The germline gene is not matched at one end of the junction; a read error may be the cause. The genes are TRBV6-1 and TRBJ2-1; a weak D match, TRBD1 (6 bases). This CDR3 comprises 15 residues. Looked up from germline, CDR1 is MNHNS and CDR2 is SASEGT. CDR3 sequence: CASSWGRGMNNDQFF. In nucleotides, the CDR3 is TGTGCCAGCAGCTGGGGCAGGGGTATGAACAATGACCAGTTCTTC.